The present TCR beta chain was sequenced within a study of T cell repertoires in ileal Crohn's disease (dated by TCRdb to between 2019 and 2020). For context, the study as a whole: Median disease duration was about eight years, and around 35% of patients were identified as active smokers at the time of surgery. Surgery was performed for a complication in all patients, with stricturing disease in roughly 60% and penetrating disease in approximately 40%. Roughly half of the patients were given postoperative therapy, with ten to twelve receiving thiopurines and around 20 receiving anti-TNF agents. Neoterminal ileum biopsies obtained at postoperative colonoscopy were designated as M6 samples. TCR repertoire analysis was performed in about 59 Crohn's disease patients drawn from a prospective multicentre cohort. The study was conducted in parallel with a multicentre cohort that was designed to identify predictors of early endoscopic recurrence following ileocolonic resection. A Rutgeerts score higher than i0 was the definition used for endoscopic postoperative recurrence. A total of roughly 150 mucosal samples from some 57 patients were sequenced, collected from several sites on the surgical specimen and at postoperative endoscopy. The investigation overall reported the following: Mucosal CD4 and CD8 T cells were sorted and sequenced only in a subgroup of patients, the size of which was not stated. A significantly higher proportion of clonal expansions was observed in active smokers at surgery than in non-smokers (approximately 26% vs 20%, p=0.02). Endoscopic recurrence was linked to a higher percentage of high-frequency clones at surgery, and recurrence occurred in every patient whose clonality exceeded 26.8% (18/57). Sorted CD8 T cells carried more high-frequency clones than CD4 T cells, suggesting mucosal expansions were mainly CD8. Postoperative endoscopy timing varied within the first year after surgery, with a median delay of around 7.1 months.

Around 0.45 micrograms of biopsy DNA per sample were submitted for commercial TCRB immunosequencing. A two-step, amplification bias-controlled multiplex PCR was used by Adaptive Biotechnology to amplify CDR3 regions from genomic DNA. In the first PCR, primers covered every V and J gene segment, and in the second PCR, barcodes and Illumina adapters were added. CDR3 libraries were sequenced using an Illumina instrument. Concerning the study's data processing: The analysis drew on both the pipelines supplied by the vendor and custom analysis of the raw data in R/Bioconductor running R version 3.3.0. Clonality, which ranges from 0 to 1, was calculated as the inverse of the normalised Shannon entropy across all productive clones. The repertoire share taken up by the top 100 clones defined high-frequency clones, and only clones that passed a 95% confidence test were kept. Repertoire diversity was measured with the Simpson index, and overlap between samples was measured with the Morisita-Horn index. TCRdb retrieved this table from immuneACCESS and kept in-frame rearrangements only. Not all clones are present; in checked studies, unresolved V genes account for under half, and no reason is known for the remainder. V and J calls and clone size follow that table, whereas D and trimming were derived from the DNA. Present in this sample are some 3,200 clones, 70% to 90% of which were seen just once. The top ten constitute roughly 5.3% of the sample.

Including the terminal cysteine and phenylalanine, the CDR3 comprises 14 residues. Just CDR3 DNA is preserved here, 42 bases in frame from base 1. V is pruned by 3 bases and J by 5 bases, leaving 2 bases of the junction without a gene match. CDR1 and CDR2 were assigned from the germline V gene as ENHRY and SYGVKD. Note on this clone: Its antigen is currently not known. No much larger clone is present one base from it, and per-base qualities are unavailable.

What this sample's time point label stands for: neoterminal ileum biopsy at postoperative endoscopy, about 6 months after surgery. Eligible patients were adults with ileal or ileocolonic Crohn's disease who had an indication for ileocolonic resection. Before DNA extraction, whole ileal mucosal biopsies were kept frozen at -80 degrees C. Genomic DNA was extracted from frozen whole biopsies with a TRizol-based method and quantified on a NanoDrop 2000 spectrophotometer. Sequencing was performed on ileal tissue. This clonotype was obtained from an adult with Crohn's disease. This chain joins TRBV10-3 to TRBJ2-3; TRBD2 aligns with 10 central bases. The encoded CDR3 is CAISDASGGDTQYF. The nucleotide sequence reads TGTGCCATCAGTGATGCTAGCGGGGGAGATACGCAGTATTTT.